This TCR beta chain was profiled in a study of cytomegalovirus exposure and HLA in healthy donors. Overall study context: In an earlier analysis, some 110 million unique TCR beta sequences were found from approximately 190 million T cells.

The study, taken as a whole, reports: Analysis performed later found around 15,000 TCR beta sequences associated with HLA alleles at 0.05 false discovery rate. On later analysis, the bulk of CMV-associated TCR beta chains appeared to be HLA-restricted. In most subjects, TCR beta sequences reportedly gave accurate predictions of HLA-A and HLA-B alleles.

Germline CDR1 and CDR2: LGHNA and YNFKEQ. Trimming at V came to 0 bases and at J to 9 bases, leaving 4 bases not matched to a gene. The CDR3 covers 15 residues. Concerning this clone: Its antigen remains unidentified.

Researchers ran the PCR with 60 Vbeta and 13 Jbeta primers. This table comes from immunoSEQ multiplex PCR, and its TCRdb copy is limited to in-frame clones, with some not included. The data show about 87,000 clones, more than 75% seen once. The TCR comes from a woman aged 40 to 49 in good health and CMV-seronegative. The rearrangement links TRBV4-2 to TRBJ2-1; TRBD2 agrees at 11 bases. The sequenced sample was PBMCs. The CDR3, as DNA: TGTGCCAGCAGCCAAGATTTAGCGGGGGGGAGTGAGCAGTTCTTC. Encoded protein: CASSQDLAGGSEQFF.